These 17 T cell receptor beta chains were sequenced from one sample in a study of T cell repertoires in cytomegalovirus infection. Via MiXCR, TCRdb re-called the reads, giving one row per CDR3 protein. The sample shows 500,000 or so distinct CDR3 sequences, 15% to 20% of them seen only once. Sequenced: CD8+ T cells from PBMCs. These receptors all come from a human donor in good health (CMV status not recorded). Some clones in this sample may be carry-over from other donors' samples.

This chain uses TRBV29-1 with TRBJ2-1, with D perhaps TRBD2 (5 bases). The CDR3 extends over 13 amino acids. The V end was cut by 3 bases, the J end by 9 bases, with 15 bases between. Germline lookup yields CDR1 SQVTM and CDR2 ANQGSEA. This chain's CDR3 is CSVDRESGAEQFF. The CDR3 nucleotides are TGCAGCGTTGATCGGGAATCAGGCGCTGAGCAGTTCTTC.

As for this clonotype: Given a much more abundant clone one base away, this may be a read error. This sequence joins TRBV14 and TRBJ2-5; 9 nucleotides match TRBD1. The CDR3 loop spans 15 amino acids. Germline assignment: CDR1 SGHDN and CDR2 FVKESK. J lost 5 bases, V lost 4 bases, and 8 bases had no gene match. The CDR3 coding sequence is TGTGCCAGCAGCCCCCGGGACAGGGCTGGGGAGACCCAGTACTTC. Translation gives CASSPRDRAGETQYF.

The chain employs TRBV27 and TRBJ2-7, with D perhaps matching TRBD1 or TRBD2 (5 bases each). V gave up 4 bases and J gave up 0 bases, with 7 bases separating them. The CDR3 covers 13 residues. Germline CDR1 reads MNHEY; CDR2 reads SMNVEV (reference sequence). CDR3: CASSWGNSYEQYF. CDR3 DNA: TGTGCCAGCAGTTGGGGGAACTCCTACGAGCAGTACTTC.

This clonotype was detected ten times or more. In DNA form, the CDR3 reads TGTGCCAGCAGCACCGGGACAGGCAGCAGCTACGAGCAGTACTTC. Its protein product is CASSTGTGSSYEQYF. This sequence joins TRBV7-9 and TRBJ2-7, with 8 bases lining up with TRBD1. This CDR3 comprises 15 residues. The V and J ends lost 5 bases and 3 bases, in that order; junction bases with no gene match: 9. The germline CDR1 and CDR2 sequences are SEHNR and FQNEAQ (reference sequence).

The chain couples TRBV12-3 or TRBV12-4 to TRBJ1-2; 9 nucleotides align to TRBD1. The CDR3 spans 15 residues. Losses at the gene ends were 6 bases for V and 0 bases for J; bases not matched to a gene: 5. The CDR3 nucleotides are TGTGCCAGCAGGGGACAGGGTGCCGCTAACTATGGCTACACCTTC. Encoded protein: CASRGQGAANYGYTF.

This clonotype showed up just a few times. CDR3 loop: CSARERPGTSGGPSYEQYF. CDR3 nucleotides: TGCAGTGCTAGAGAAAGGCCCGGGACTAGCGGGGGTCCGTCCTACGAGCAGTACTTC. This chain links TRBV20-1 with TRBJ2-7; TRBD2 aligns across 14 bases. J lost 1 base, V lost 0 bases, and 11 bases had no gene match. This CDR3 comprises 19 residues. Germline CDR1 and CDR2: DFQATT and SNEGSKA (reference sequence).

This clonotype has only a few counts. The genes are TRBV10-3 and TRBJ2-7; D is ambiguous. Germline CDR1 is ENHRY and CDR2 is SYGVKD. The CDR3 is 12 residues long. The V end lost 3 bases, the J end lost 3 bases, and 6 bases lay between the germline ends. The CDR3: CAISESDYEQYF. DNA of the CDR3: TGTGCCATCAGTGAATCGGACTACGAGCAGTACTTC.

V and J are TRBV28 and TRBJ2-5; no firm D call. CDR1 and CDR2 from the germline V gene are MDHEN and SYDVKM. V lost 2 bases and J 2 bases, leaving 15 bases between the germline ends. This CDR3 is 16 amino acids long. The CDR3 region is CASSLGVGARQETQYF. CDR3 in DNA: TGTGCCAGCAGTTTAGGAGTGGGCGCGAGACAAGAGACCCAGTACTTC.

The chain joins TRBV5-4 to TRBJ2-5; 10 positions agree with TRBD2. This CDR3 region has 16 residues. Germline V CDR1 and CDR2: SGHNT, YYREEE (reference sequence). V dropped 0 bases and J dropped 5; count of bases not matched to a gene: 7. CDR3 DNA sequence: TGTGCCAGCAGCTTGGAAGCGGGAGGGCACAGGGAGACCCAGTACTTC. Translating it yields CASSLEAGGHRETQYF.

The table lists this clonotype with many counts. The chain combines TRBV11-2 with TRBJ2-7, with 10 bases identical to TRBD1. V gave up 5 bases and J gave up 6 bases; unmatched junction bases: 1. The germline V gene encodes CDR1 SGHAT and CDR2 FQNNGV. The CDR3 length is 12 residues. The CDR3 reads CASSGTGVEQYF. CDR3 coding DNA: TGTGCCAGCAGCGGGACAGGGGTCGAGCAGTACTTC.

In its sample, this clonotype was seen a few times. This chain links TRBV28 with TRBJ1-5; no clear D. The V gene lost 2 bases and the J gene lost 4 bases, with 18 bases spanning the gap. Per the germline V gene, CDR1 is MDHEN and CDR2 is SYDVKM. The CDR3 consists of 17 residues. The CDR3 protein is CASSLAVWRRQNQPQHF. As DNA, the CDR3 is TGTGCCAGCAGTTTAGCTGTGTGGAGACGGCAAAATCAGCCCCAGCATTTT.

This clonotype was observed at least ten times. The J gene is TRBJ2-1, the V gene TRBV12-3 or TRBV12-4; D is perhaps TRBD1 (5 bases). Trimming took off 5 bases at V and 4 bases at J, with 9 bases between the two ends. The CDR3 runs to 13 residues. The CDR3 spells CASSLRQYNEQFF. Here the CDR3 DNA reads TGTGCCAGCAGTCTCCGACAGTACAATGAGCAGTTCTTC.

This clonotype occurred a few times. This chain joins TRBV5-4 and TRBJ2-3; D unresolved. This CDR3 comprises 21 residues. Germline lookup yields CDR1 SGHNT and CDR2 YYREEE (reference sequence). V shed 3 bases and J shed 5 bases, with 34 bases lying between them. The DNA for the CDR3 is TGTGCCAGCAGCTACCCCCGGGTCAGGCAGGACCAACACCAGGACGTAGATACGCAGTATTTT. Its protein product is CASSYPRVRQDQHQDVDTQYF.

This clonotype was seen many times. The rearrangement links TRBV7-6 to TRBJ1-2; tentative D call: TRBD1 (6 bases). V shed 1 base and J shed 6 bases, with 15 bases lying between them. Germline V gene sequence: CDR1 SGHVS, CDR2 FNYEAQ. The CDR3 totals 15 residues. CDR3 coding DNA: TGTGCCAGCAGCTTAGAGGGGGGTACTCGGGATGGCTACACCTTC. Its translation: CASSLEGGTRDGYTF.

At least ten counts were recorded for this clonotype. The CDR3 DNA reads as TGTGCCAGCGGAGGGGGGGAAACCAAAAACATTCAGTACTTC. It specifies CASGGGETKNIQYF. The chain is built from TRBV7-9 and TRBJ2-4; D possibly corresponds to TRBD2 (7 bases). V lost 8 bases and J lost 2, with 13 bases in between. This CDR3 contains 14 residues. CDR1 SEHNR and CDR2 FQNEAQ come from the germline V gene (reference sequence).

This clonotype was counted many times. The CDR3 sequence: CASSADGGENTEAFF. CDR3 DNA sequence: TGTGCCAGCAGCGCCGATGGGGGGGAGAACACTGAAGCTTTCTTT. The V and J genes are TRBV5-4 and TRBJ1-1, with D maybe TRBD1 (5 bases). With 4 bases removed from V and 1 base from J, the gap between germline ends came to 14 bases. CDR1 is SGHNT and CDR2 is YYREEE in the germline V gene (reference sequence). The CDR3 extends over 15 amino acids.

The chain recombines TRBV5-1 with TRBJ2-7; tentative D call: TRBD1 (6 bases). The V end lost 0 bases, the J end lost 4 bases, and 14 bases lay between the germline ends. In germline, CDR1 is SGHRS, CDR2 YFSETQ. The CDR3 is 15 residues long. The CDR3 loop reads CASSLVGGIFYEQYF. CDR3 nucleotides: TGCGCCAGCAGCTTGGTTGGGGGCATTTTTTACGAGCAGTACTTC.